This TCR beta chain was sequenced in a study of shared clonotypes between healthy human individuals. A remark on this clone: No antigen is known for it.

Study results and limitations: Among donors, clonotype sharing was expected to be affected by sequencing depth.

Germline CDR1 reads KGHSH; CDR2 reads LQKENI. CDR3 length equals 17 residues. V shed 3 bases and J shed 6 bases, with 21 bases lying between them. Sequencing used immunoSEQ multiplex PCR; TCRdb keeps in-frame clones, though not all of them. Here the sample spans about 1.5 million clones, under 99% being singletons. The sample was naive CD4+ T cells sorted from blood. This sample's subset: CD45RA+ positively selected. This receptor was obtained from a man aged 25-40 years in good health. The chain combines TRBV18 with TRBJ1-5, with D tentatively TRBD1 (5 bases). Here the CDR3 DNA reads TGTGCCAGCTCACCCGCCCCCCGGACAACGTGGTCTCAGCCCCAGCATTTT. It yields the protein CASSPAPRTTWSQPQHF.